Listed below are T cell receptor beta chains from one sample, sequenced in a study of early T cells in non-severe SARS-CoV-2 infection. TCRdb redid the calling of the 5' RACE reads with MiXCR, one entry per CDR3 protein. Here the sample spans roughly 41,000 distinct CDR3 sequences, less than 6.5% being singletons. The sequencing here drew on whole blood, taken at baseline. The receptors were gathered from an adult who was a healthcare worker with PCR-confirmed SARS-CoV-2 infection or an uninfected control (not recorded which). Each CDR3 is given with its conserved first and last residue. The D gene is left open where the match is weak. The size field is filled for only some rows; it gives once, few, many or a size class.

>TRBD1|many|TRBV28|TRBJ2-5
TGTGCCAGCCTTGGGTCCAGGACAGGGGCACGACGGAGCCAAGAGACCCAGTACTTC
CASLGSRTGARRSQETQYF
>.|many|TRBV10-3|TRBJ2-1
TGTGCCATCAGCGGCCGGGCTGGGGATGAGCAGTTCTTC
CAISGRAGDEQFF
>TRBD2|few|TRBV11-2|TRBJ2-4
TGTGCCAGCAGCTTAGAAGGCTTGGCGGGAGGGCCTTGGAACATTCAGTACTTC
CASSLEGLAGGPWNIQYF
>.|many|TRBV7-3|TRBJ2-3
TGTGCCAGCAGCCTACAGGGAAGCACAGATACGCAGTATTTT
CASSLQGSTDTQYF
>TRBD1|.|TRBV5-6|TRBJ2-4
TGTGCCAGCAGTTTTGGGACAGGGGAGTCCAAAAACATTCAGTACTTC
CASSFGTGESKNIQYF
>.|.|TRBV21-1|TRBJ1-5
TGTGCCAGCAGCGCTACAGGGGAACGTCAGCCCCAGCATTTT
CASSATGERQPQHF
>.|many|TRBV28|TRBJ1-1
TGTGCCAGCAGAGCCAGGGGTAGGACTGAAGCTTTCTTT
CASRARGRTEAFF
>.|few|TRBV19|TRBJ1-5
TGTGCCAGTGAGAAGGGGAGAAGCAATCAGCCCCAGCATTTT
CASEKGRSNQPQHF
>.|few|TRBV24-1|TRBJ2-1
TGTGCCACCAGTGACCCTACTACGAGCTCCTACAATGAGCAGTTCTTC
CATSDPTTSSYNEQFF
>.|many|TRBV6-6|TRBJ2-3
TGTGCCAGCAGTTATCCGCCAGATACGCAGTATTTT
CASSYPPDTQYF
>TRBD2|.|TRBV15|TRBJ2-4
TGTGCCACCAGCAGAGAGGGCGGGGGACTAGCCAAAAACATTCAGTACTTC
CATSREGGGLAKNIQYF